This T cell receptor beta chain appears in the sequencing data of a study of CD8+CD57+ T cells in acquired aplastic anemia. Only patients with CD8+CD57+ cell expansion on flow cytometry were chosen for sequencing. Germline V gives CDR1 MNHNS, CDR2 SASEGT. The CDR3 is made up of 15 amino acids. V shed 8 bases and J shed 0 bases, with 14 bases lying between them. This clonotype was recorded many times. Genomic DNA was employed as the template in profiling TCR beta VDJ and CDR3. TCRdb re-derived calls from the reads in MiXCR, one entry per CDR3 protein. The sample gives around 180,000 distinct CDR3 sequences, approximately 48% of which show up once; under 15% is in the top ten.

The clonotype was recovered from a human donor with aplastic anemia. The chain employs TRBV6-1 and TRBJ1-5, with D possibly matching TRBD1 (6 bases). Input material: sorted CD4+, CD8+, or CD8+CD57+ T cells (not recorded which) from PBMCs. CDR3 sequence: CASHRAQGSNQPQHF. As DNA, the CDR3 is TGTGCCAGCCATAGGGCACAGGGTAGCAATCAGCCCCAGCATTTT.